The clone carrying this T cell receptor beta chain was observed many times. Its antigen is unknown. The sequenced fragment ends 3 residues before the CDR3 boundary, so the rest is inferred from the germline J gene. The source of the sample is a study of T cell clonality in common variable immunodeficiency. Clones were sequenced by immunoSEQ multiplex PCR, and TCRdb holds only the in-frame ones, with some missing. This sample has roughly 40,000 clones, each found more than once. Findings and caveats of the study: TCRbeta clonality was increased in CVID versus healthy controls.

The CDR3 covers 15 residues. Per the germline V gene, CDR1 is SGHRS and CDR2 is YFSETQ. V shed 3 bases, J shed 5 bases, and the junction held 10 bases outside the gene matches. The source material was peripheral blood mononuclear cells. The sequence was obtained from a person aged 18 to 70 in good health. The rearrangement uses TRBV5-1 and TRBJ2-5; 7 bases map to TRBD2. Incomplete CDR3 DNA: TGCGCCAGCAGCTCACTAGCGACGGAGATCGAGACC. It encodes CASSSLATEIET. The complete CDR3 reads CASSSLATEIETQYF.